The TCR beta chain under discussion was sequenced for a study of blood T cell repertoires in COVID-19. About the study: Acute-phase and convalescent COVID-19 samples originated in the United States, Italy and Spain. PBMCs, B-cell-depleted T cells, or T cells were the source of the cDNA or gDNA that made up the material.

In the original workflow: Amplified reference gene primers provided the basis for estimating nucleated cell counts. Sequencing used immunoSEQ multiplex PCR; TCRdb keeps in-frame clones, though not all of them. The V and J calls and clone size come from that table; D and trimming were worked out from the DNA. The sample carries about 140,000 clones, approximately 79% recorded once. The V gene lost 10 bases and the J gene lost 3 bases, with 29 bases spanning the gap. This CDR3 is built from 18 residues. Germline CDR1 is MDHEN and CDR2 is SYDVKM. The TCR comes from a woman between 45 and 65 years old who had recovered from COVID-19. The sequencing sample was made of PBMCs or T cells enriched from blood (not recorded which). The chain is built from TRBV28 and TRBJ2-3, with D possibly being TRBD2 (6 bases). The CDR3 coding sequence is TGTGCCACTCAAGGCGTAGGAGGGAGTTCCCCTTGGACAGATACGCAGTATTTT. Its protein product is CATQGVGGSSPWTDTQYF.